Below are 3 T cell receptor beta chains sequenced from a single sample in a study of siplizumab effects on memory and regulatory T cells. Produced via immunoSEQ multiplex PCR; TCRdb's table is partial and in-frame only. This sample yields 95,000 to 100,000 clones, of which about 93% are seen a single time; approximately 12% belongs to the top ten. The material sequenced was non-Treg CD4+ T cells sorted from blood. The receptor set was obtained from a human donor in good health.

This rearrangement joins TRBV7-9 to TRBJ1-2; D not certain. V was cut by 7 bases and J by 4 bases, with 16 bases left in between. The CDR3 contains 14 residues. The germline CDR1 and CDR2 sequences are SEHNR and FQNEAQ (reference sequence). CDR3 in amino acids: CASTYSGVGYGYTF. CDR3 DNA: TGTGCCAGCACCTATAGTGGGGTAGGCTATGGCTACACCTTC. Supplemented by reference TRBV7-9 and TRBJ1-2, the full variable domain reads DTGVSQNPRHKITKRGQNVTFRCDPISEHNRLYWYRQTLGQGPEFLTYFQNEAQLEKSRLLSDRFSAERPKGSFSTLEIQRTEQGDSAMYLCASTYSGVGYGYTFGSGTRLTVV.

The chain uses TRBV6-6 and TRBJ2-7; D remains ambiguous. Looked up from germline, CDR1 is MNHNY and CDR2 is SVGAGI (reference sequence). The CDR3 covers 13 residues. V lost 5 bases, J lost 4 bases, and 12 bases lay in between. CDR3 nucleotide sequence: TGTGCCAGCAGTCTGGCCCGACCGTACGAGCAGTACTTC. This encodes CASSLARPYEQYF.

This rearrangement joins TRBV19 to TRBJ2-1; a weak D match, TRBD2 (7 bases). The ends were cut back, 7 bases at V and 5 bases at J, with 18 bases in the middle. The CDR3 is 15 residues long. Germline V lookup: CDR1 LNHDA, CDR2 SQIVND (reference sequence). The CDR3 DNA is TGTGCCAGTACTCTTCGGGGGGCGGGAGACAATGAGCAGTTCTTC. This encodes CASTLRGAGDNEQFF.